This T cell receptor (beta chain) was retrieved from a study of blood T cell repertoires in COVID-19. This table comes from immunoSEQ multiplex PCR, and its TCRdb copy is limited to in-frame clones, with some not included. This table holds 11,000 to 15,000 clones, about 86% found once. Sequencing was performed on peripheral blood. The sequence was collected from a human donor in a cohort sampled during active COVID-19.

CDR3 DNA sequence: TGTGCCAGCAGCTTACCCCGGGGACTATCCCGCAATGAGCAGTTCTTC. Translation: CASSLPRGLSRNEQFF. The chain carries TRBV11-3 and TRBJ2-1; 7 bases match TRBD2. The CDR3 length is 16 residues. Germline V gene sequence: CDR1 SGHNT, CDR2 YENEEA. V shed 2 bases, J shed 6 bases, and the junction held 10 bases outside the gene matches.